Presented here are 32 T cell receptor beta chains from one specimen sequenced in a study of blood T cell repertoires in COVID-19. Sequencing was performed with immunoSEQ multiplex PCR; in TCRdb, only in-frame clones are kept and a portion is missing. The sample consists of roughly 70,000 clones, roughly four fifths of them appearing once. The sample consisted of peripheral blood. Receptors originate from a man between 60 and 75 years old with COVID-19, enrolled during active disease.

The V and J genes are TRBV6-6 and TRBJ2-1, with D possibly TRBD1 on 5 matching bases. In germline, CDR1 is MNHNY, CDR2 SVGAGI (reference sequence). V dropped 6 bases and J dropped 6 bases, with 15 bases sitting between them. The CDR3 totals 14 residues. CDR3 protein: CASRTLGARNEQFF. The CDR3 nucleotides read TGTGCCAGCAGGACCCTAGGGGCACGCAATGAGCAGTTCTTC.

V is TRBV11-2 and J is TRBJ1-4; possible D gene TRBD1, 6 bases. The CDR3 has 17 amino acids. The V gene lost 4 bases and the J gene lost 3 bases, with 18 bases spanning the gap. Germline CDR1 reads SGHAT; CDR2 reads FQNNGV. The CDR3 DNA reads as TGTGCCAGCAGCTCAGGGGACATCTGGTCTTCTAATGAAAAACTGTTTTTT. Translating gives CASSSGDIWSSNEKLFF.

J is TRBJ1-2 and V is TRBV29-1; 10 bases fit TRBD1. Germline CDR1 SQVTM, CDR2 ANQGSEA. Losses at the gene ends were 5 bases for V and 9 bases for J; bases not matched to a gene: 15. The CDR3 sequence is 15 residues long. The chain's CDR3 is CSVSGTGENGRSYTF. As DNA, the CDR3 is TGCAGCGTTTCCGGGACAGGGGAGAACGGCCGTAGCTACACCTTC.

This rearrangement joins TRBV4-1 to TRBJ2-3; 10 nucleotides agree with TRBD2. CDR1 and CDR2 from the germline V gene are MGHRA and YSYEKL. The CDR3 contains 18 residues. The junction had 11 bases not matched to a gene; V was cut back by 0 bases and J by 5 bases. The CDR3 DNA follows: TGCGCCAGCAGCCAAGATTCAGCGGGGGGGGGATTTAGAGATACGCAGTATTTT. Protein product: CASSQDSAGGGFRDTQYF.

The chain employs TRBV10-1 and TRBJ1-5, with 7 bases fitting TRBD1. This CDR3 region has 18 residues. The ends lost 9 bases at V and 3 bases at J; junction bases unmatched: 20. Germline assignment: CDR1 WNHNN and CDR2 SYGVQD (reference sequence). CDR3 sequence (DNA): TGCGCCAGGGACGGGACACCTTCCAGGGGGACCTCCAATCAGCCCCAGCATTTT. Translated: CARDGTPSRGTSNQPQHF.

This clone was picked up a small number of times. CDR3 in DNA: TGTGCCAGCAGCTTAAATGAGCTTGGCTACACCTTC. Its protein is CASSLNELGYTF. The chain carries TRBV11-2 and TRBJ1-2; no reliable D call. Germline CDR1 is SGHAT and CDR2 is FQNNGV. The CDR3 runs 12 residues. V lost 2 bases to trimming and J lost 7 bases, with 8 bases between them. Variable domain in full (rest from reference TRBV11-2 and TRBJ1-2): EAGVAQSPRYKIIEKRQSVAFWCNPISGHATLYWYQQILGQGPKLLIQFQNNGVVDDSQLPKDRFSAERLKGVDSTLKIQPAKLEDSAVYLCASSLNELGYTFGSGTRLTVV.

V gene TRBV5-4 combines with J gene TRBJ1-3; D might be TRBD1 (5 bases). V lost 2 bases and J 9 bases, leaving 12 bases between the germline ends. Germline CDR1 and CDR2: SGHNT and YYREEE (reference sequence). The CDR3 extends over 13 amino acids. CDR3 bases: TGTGCCAGCAGCTTCGGGGGTGGGAGCACCATATATTTT. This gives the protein CASSFGGGSTIYF.

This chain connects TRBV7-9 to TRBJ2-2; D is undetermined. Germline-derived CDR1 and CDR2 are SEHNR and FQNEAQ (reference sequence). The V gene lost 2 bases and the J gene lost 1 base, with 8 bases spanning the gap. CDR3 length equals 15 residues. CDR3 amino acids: CASSLNQKNTGELFF. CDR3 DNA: TGTGCCAGCAGCTTAAACCAGAAGAACACCGGGGAGCTGTTTTTT.

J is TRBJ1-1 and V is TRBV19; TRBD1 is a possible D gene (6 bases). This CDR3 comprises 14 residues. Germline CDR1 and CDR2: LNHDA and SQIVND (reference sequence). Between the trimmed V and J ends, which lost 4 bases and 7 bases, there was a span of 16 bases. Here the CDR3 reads CASSREQGLSEAFF. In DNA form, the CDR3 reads TGTGCCAGTAGTAGAGAACAGGGATTAAGTGAAGCTTTCTTT.

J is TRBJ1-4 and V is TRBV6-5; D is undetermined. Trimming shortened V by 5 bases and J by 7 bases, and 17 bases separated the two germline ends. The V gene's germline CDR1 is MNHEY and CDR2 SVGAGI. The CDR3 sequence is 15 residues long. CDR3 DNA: TGTGCCAGCAGTACCGCTGGCGGGCGGGGTGAAAAACTGTTTTTT. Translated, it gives CASSTAGGRGEKLFF.

CDR3: CASSPTGAGYTF. The CDR3 DNA sequence: TGTGCCAGCAGTCCCACAGGCGCCGGCTACACCTTC. This rearrangement joins TRBV12-3 or TRBV12-4 to TRBJ1-2, with D perhaps matching TRBD1 (5 bases). V lost 5 bases and J 8 bases, leaving 12 bases between the germline ends. The CDR3 runs 12 residues.

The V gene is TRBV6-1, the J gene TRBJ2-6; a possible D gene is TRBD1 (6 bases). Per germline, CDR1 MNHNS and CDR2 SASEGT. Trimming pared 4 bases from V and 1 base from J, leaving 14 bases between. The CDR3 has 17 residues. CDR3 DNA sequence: TGTGCCAGCAGTGCAACCGGGACACCTTCTGGGGCCAACGTCCTGACTTTC. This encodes CASSATGTPSGANVLTF.

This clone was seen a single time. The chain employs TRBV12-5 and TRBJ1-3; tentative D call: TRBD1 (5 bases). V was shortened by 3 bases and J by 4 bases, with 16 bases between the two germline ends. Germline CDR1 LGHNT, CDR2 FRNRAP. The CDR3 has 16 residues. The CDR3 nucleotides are TGTGCTAGTGGTTTTACAGGTCAAAGTCAAGGAAACACCATATATTTT. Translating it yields CASGFTGQSQGNTIYF.

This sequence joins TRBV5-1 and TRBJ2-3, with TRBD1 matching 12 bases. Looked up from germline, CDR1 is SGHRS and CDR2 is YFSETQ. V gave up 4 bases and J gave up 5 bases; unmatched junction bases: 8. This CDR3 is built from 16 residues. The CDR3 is CASSPGTGGAVDTQYF. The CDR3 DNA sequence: TGCGCCAGCAGCCCAGGGACAGGGGGCGCGGTAGATACGCAGTATTTT.

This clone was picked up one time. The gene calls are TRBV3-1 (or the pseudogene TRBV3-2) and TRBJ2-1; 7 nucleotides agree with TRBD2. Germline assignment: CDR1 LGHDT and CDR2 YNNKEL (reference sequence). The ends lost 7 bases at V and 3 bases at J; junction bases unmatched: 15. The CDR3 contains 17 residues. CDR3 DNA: TGTGCCAGCATCGCCGGGGTGGGGGACTATAGCTACAATGAGCAGTTCTTC. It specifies CASIAGVGDYSYNEQFF.

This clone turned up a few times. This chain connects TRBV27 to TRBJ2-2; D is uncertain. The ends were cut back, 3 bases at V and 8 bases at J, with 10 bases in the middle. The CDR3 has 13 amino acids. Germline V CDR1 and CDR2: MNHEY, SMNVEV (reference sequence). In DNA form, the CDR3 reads TGTGCCAGCAGTTTCTTTGAGCGAGGGGAGCTGTTTTTT. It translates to CASSFFERGELFF.

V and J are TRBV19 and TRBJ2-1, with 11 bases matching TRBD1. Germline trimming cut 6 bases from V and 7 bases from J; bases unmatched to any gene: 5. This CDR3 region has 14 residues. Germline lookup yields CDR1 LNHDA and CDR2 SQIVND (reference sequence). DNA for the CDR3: TGTGCCAGTAGCGGACAGGGGGCGGGAAATGAGCAGTTCTTC. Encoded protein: CASSGQGAGNEQFF.

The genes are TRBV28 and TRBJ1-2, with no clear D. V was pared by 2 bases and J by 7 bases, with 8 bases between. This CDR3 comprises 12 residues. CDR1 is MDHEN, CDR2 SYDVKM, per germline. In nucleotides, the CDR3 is TGTGCCAGCAGTTTAACGGGGTCTGGCTACACCTTC. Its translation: CASSLTGSGYTF.

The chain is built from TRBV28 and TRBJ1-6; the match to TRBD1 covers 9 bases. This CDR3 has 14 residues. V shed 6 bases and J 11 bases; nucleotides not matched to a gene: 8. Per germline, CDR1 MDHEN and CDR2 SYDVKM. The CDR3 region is CASSSGTGRAPLHF. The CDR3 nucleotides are TGTGCCAGCAGCTCCGGGACAGGGAGAGCACCCCTCCACTTT.

The CDR3 DNA follows: TGTGCCAGTAGTACATTAATTGAGACAGATACGCAGTATTTT. Its protein is CASSTLIETDTQYF. The V and J genes are TRBV19 and TRBJ2-3, with D uncertain. The germline V and J ends were trimmed by 4 bases and 3 bases, with 11 bases remaining between them. The germline gives CDR1 LNHDA, CDR2 SQIVND (reference sequence). The CDR3 is 14 residues long.

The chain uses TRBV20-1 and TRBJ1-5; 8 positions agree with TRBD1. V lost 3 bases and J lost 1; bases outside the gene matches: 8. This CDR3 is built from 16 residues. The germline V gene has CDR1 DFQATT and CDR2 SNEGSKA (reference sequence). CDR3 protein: CSASRTGSVSNQPQHF. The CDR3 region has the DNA TGCAGTGCTAGTCGGACAGGGTCTGTGAGCAATCAGCCCCAGCATTTT.

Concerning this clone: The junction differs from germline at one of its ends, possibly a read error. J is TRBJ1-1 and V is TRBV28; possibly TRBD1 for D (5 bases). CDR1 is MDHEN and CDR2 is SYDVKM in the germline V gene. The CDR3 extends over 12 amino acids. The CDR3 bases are TGTGCCAGCAGTCCCCGCCCAGGGCGAGGATTTTTT. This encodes CASSPRPGRGFF. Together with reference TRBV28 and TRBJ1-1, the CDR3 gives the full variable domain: DVKVTQSSRYLVKRTGEKVFLECVQDMDHENMFWYRQDPGLGLRLIYFSYDVKMKEKGDIPEGYSVSREKKERFSLILESASTNQTSMYLCASSPRPGRGFFGQGTRLTVV.

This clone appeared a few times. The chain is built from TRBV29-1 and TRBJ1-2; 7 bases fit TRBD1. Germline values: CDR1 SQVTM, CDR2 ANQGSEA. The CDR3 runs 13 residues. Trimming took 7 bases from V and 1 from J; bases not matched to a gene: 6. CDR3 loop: CSAGTANNYGYTF. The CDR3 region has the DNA TGCAGCGCTGGGACAGCGAATAACTATGGCTACACCTTC. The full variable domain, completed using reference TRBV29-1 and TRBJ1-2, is SAVISQKPSRDICQRGTSLTIQCQVDSQVTMMFWYRQQPGQSLTLIATANQGSEATYESGFVIDKFPISRPNLTFSTLTVSNMSPEDSSIYLCSAGTANNYGYTFGSGTRLTVV.

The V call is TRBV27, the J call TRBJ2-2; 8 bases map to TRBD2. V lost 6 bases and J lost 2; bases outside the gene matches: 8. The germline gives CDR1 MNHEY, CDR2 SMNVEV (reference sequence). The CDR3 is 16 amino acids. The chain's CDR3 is CASSPLAGGNTGELFF. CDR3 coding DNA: TGTGCCAGCAGCCCTCTTGCGGGGGGTAACACCGGGGAGCTGTTTTTT.

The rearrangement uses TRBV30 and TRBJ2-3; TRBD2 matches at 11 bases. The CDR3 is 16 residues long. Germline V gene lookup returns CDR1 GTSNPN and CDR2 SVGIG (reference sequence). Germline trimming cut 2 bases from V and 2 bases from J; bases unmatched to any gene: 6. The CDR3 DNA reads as TGTGCCTGGAGTACCGGGACTAGCGGTAACACAGATACGCAGTATTTT. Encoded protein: CAWSTGTSGNTDTQYF.

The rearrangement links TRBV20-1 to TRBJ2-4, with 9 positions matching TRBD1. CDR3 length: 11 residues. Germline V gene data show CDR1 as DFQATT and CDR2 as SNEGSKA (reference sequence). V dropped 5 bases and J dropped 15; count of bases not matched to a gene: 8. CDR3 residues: CSAGGQGPRYF. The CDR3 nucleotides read TGCAGTGCTGGGGGACAGGGCCCGCGGTACTTC.

Here the CDR3 reads CASSLSPRSYEQYF. The CDR3 coding sequence is TGTGCCAGCAGTTTATCCCCCAGGTCCTACGAGCAGTACTTC. The J gene is TRBJ2-7, the V gene TRBV28; no clear D. CDR3 length equals 14 residues. V lost 1 base, J lost 1 base, and 8 bases lay in between. The germline V gene has CDR1 MDHEN and CDR2 SYDVKM. Filled out from reference TRBV28 and TRBJ2-7, the complete variable domain reads DVKVTQSSRYLVKRTGEKVFLECVQDMDHENMFWYRQDPGLGLRLIYFSYDVKMKEKGDIPEGYSVSREKKERFSLILESASTNQTSMYLCASSLSPRSYEQYFGPGTRLTVT.

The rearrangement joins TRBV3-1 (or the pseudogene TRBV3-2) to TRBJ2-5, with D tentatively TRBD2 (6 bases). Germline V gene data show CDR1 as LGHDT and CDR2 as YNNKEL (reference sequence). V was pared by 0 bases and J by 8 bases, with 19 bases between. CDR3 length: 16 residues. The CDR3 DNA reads TGTGCCAGCAGCCAAGACGGGACTGCCCCTTTGTATACCCAGTACTTC. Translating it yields CASSQDGTAPLYTQYF.

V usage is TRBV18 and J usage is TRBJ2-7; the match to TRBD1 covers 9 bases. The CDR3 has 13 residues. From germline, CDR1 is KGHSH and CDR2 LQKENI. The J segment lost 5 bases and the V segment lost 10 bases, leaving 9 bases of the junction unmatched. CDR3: CATNRDRENEQYF. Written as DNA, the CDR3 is TGTGCCACCAACCGGGACAGGGAAAACGAGCAGTACTTC.

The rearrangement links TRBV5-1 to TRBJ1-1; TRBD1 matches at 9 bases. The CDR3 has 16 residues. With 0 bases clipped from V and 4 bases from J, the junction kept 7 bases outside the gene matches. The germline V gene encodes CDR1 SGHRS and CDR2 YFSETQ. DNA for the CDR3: TGCGCCAGCAGCTTGGTCGGGACAGGGACGACCACTGAAGCTTTCTTT. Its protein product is CASSLVGTGTTTEAFF.

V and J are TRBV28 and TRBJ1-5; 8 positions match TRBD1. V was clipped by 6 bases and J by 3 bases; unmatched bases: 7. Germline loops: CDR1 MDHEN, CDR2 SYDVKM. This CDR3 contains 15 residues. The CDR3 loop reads CASRRDRGDNQPQHF. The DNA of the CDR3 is TGTGCCAGCAGGAGAGACAGGGGCGACAATCAGCCCCAGCATTTT. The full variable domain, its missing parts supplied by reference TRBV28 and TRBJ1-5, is DVKVTQSSRYLVKRTGEKVFLECVQDMDHENMFWYRQDPGLGLRLIYFSYDVKMKEKGDIPEGYSVSREKKERFSLILESASTNQTSMYLCASRRDRGDNQPQHFGDGTRLSIL.

The CDR3 nucleotides read TGTGCCAGCAGGCCTATATTGTATAATTCACCCCTCCACTTT. This gives the protein CASRPILYNSPLHF. The V call is TRBV7-9, the J call TRBJ1-6; D call uncertain. This CDR3 is 14 amino acids long. Germline CDR1 is SEHNR and CDR2 is FQNEAQ (reference sequence). Trimming pared 6 bases from V and 4 bases from J, leaving 10 bases between.